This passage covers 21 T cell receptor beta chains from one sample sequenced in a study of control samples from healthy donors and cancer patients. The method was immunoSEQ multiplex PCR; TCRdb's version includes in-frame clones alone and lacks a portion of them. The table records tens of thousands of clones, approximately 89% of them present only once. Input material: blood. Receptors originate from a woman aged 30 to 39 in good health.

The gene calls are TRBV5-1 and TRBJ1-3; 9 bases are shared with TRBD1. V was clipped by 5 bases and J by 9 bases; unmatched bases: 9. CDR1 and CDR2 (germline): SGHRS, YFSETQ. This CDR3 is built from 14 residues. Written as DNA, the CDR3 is TGCGCCAGCAGTTACGGGACAGGGCAATCCACCATATATTTT. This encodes CASSYGTGQSTIYF.

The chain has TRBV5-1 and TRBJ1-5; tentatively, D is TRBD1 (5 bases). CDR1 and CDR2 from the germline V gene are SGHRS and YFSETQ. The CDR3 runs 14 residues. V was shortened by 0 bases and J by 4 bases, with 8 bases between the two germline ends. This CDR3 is CASSLAGGNQPQHF. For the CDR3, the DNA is TGCGCCAGCAGCTTGGCTGGGGGGAATCAGCCCCAGCATTTT. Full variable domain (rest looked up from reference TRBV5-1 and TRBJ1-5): KAGVTQTPRYLIKTRGQQVTLSCSPISGHRSVSWYQQTPGQGLQFLFEYFSETQRNKGNFPGRFSGRQFSNSRSEMNVSTLELGDSALYLCASSLAGGNQPQHFGDGTRLSIL.

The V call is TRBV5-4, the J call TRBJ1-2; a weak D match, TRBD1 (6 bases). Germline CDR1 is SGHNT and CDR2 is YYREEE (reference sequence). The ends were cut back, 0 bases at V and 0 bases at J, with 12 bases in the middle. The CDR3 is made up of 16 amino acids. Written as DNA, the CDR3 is TGTGCCAGCAGCTTGGAGGGACAATCAGCTAACTATGGCTACACCTTC. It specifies CASSLEGQSANYGYTF.

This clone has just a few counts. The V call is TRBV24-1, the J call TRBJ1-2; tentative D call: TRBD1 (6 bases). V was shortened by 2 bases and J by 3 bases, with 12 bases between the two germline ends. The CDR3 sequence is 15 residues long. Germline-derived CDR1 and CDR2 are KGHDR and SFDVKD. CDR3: CATSDSGAGDYGYTF. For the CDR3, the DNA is TGTGCCACCAGTGATTCGGGGGCCGGGGACTATGGCTACACCTTC.

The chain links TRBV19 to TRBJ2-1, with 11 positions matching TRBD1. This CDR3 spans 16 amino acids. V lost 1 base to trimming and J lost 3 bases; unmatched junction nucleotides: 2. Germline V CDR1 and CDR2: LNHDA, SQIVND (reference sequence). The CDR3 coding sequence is TGTGCCAGTAGTATAGGGACAGGGGGCAACTACAATGAGCAGTTCTTC. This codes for CASSIGTGGNYNEQFF.

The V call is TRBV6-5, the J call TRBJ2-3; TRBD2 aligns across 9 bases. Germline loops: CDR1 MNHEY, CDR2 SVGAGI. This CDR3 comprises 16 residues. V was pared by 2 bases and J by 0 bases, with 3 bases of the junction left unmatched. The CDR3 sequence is CASSYGLAGSTDTQYF. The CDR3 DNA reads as TGTGCCAGCAGTTACGGTCTAGCGGGAAGCACAGATACGCAGTATTTT.

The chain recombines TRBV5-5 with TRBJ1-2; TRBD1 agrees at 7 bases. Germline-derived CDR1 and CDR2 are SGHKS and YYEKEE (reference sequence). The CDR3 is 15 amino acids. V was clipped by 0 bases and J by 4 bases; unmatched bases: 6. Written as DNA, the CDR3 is TGTGCCAGCAGCTTGGCCGGACAGGTGGGCTATGGCTACACCTTC. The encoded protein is CASSLAGQVGYGYTF.

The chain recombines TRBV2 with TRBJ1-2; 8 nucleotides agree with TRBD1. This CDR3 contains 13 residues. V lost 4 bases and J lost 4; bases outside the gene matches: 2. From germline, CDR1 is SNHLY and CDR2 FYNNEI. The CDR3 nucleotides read TGTGCCAGCAGTGGGACAGGGTCCTATGGCTACACCTTC. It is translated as CASSGTGSYGYTF.

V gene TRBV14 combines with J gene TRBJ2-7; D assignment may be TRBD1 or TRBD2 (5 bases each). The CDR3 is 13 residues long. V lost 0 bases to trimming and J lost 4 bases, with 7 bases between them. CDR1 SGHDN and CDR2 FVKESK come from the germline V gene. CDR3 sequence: CASSQDWGYEQYF. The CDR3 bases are TGTGCCAGCAGCCAAGATTGGGGGTACGAGCAGTACTTC.

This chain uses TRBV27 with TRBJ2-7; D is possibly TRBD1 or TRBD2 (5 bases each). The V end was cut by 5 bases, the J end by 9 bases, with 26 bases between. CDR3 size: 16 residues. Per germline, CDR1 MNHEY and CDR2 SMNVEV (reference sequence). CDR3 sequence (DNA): TGTGCCAGCAGTCCATATCGGGGCTCTGATCCGAGGGGGCAGTACTTC. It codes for CASSPYRGSDPRGQYF.

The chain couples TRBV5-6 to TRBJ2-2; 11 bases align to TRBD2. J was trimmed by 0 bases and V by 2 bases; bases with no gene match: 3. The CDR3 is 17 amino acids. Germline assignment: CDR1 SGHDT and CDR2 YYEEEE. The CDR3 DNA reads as TGTGCCAGCAGCTTTCTAGCGGGGGGCACGAACACCGGGGAGCTGTTTTTT. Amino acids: CASSFLAGGTNTGELFF.

This chain's CDR3 is CASSSANQPQHF. CDR3 nucleotide sequence: TGTGCCAGCAGTTCAGCTAATCAGCCCCAGCATTTT. The chain is built from TRBV27 and TRBJ1-5, with D uncertain. Germline loops: CDR1 MNHEY, CDR2 SMNVEV (reference sequence). This CDR3 is built from 12 residues. Deletions cut 4 bases from V and 4 bases from J, with 5 bases between.

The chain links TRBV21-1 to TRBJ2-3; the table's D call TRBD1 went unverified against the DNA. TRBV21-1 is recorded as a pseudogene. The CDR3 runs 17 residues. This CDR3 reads CASSKAADRDSTDTQYF. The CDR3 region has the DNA TGTGCCAGCAGCAAAGCTGCAGACAGGGATAGCACAGATACGCAGTATTTT.

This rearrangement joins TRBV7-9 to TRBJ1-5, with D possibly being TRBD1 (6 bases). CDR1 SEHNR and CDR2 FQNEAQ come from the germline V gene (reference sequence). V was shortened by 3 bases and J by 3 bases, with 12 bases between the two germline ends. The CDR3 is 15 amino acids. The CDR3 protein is CASSLEGGANQPQHF. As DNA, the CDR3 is TGTGCCAGCAGCTTGGAGGGGGGTGCCAATCAGCCCCAGCATTTT.

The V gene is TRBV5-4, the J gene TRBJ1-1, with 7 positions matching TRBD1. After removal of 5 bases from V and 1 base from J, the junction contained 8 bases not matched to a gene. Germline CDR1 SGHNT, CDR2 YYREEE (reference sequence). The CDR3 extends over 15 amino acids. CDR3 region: CASRAGTVGNTEAFF. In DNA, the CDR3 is TGTGCCAGCAGAGCCGGGACAGTCGGGAACACTGAAGCTTTCTTT.

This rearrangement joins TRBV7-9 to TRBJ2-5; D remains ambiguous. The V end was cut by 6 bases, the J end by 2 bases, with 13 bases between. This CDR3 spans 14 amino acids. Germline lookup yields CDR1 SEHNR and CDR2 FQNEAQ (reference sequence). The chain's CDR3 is CASSPQNTQETQYF. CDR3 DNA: TGTGCCAGCAGTCCTCAGAACACGCAAGAGACCCAGTACTTC.

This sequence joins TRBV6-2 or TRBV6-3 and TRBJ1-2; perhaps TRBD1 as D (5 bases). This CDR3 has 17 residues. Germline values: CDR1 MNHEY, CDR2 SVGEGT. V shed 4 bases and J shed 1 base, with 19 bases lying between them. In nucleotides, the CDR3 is TGTGCCAGCAGTTTCCTGACCAGGGACCCCCTTAACTATGGCTACACCTTC. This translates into CASSFLTRDPLNYGYTF.

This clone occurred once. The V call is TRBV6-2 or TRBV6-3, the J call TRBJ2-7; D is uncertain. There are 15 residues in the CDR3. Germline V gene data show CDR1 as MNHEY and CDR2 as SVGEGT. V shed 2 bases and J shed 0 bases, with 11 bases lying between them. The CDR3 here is CASSYRATYSYEQYF. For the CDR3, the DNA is TGTGCCAGCAGTTACAGGGCGACTTACTCCTACGAGCAGTACTTC.

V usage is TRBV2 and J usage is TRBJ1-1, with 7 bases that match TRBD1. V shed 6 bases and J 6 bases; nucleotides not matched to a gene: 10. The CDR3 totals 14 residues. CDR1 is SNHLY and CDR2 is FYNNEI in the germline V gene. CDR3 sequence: CASSFLTGIAEAFF. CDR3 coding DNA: TGTGCCAGCAGCTTCCTGACAGGGATCGCTGAAGCTTTCTTT.

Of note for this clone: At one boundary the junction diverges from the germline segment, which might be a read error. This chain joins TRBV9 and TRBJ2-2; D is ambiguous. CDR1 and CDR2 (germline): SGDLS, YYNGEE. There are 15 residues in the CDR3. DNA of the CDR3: TGTGCCAGCAGCGTAGACCCTGAGAACAACGGGGAGCTGTTTTTT. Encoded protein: CASSVDPENNGELFF.

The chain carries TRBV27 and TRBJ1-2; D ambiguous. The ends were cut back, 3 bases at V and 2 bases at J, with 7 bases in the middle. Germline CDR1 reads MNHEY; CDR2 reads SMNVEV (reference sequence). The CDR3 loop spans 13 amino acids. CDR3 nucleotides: TGTGCCAGCAGTTTTCGGACCAACTATGGCTACACCTTC. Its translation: CASSFRTNYGYTF.